The 3 T cell receptor beta chains given below trace back to one sample, sequenced in a study of CD8 T cells in ankylosing spondylitis. In TCRdb, the 5' RACE reads were re-called with MiXCR into one record per CDR3 protein. The sample consists of roughly 130,000 distinct CDR3 sequences, roughly 8% of them appearing once. The source material was synovial fluid, either unsorted or a sorted T cell fraction (not recorded which). The receptors stem from a male donor with ankylosing spondylitis.

This clonotype was seen repeatedly, ten times or more. J is TRBJ2-5 and V is TRBV4-3; either TRBD1 or TRBD2 may supply D (5 bases each). The length of the CDR3 is 15 residues. Germline V gene data show CDR1 as LGHNA and CDR2 as YSLEER. Trimming shortened V by 3 bases and J by 4 bases, and 15 bases separated the two germline ends. The CDR3 here is CASSHYGTEVETQYF. Written as DNA, the CDR3 is TGCGCCAGCAGCCACTACGGGACGGAGGTAGAGACCCAGTACTTC.

A few counts support this clonotype. The V call is TRBV7-2, the J call TRBJ1-2; D is uncertain. The CDR3 is 14 residues long. Trimming cost V 1 base and J 4 bases, with 10 bases left between them. Germline assignment: CDR1 SGHTA and CDR2 FQGNSA. For the CDR3, the DNA is TGTGCCAGCAGCTTAGAGGGCAACAGCTATGGCTACACCTTC. It translates to CASSLEGNSYGYTF. Looking up the rest from reference TRBV7-2 and TRBJ1-2 gives the full variable domain: GAGVSQSPSNKVTEKGKDVELRCDPISGHTALYWYRQSLGQGLEFLIYFQGNSAPDKSGLPSDRFSAERTGGSVSTLTIQRTQQEDSAVYLCASSLEGNSYGYTFGSGTRLTVV.

The chain combines TRBV27 with TRBJ1-1, with no clear D. The CDR3 consists of 13 residues. Between the trimmed V and J ends, which lost 5 bases and 3 bases, there was a span of 10 bases. CDR1 MNHEY and CDR2 SMNVEV come from the germline V gene (reference sequence). The CDR3, as DNA: TGTGCCAGCAGTCCCAACGGGTACACTGAAGCTTTCTTT. Its protein is CASSPNGYTEAFF.